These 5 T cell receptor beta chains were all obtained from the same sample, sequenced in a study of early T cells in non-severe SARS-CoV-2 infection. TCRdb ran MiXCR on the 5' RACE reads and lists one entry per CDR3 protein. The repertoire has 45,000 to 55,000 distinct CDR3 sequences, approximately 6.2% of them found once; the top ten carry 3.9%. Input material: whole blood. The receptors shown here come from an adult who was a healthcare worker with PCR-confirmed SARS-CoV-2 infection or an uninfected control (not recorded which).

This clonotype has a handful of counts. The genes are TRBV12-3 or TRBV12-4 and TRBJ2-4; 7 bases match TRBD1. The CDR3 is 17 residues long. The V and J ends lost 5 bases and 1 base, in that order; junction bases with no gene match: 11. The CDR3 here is CASSRRTGVDAKNIQYF. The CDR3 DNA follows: TGTGCCAGCAGTCGCCGCACAGGGGTGGATGCCAAAAACATTCAGTACTTC.

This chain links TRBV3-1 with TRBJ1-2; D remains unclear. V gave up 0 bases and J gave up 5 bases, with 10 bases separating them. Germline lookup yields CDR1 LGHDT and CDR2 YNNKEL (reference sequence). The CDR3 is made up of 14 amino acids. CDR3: CASSQDRKGYGYTF. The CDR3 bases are TGTGCCAGCAGCCAAGATCGGAAGGGATATGGCTACACCTTC. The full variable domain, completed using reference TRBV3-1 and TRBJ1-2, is DTAVSQTPKYLVTQMGNDKSIKCEQNLGHDTMYWYKQDSKKFLKIMFSYNNKELIINETVPNRFSPKSPDKAHLNLHINSLELGDSAVYFCASSQDRKGYGYTFGSGTRLTVV.

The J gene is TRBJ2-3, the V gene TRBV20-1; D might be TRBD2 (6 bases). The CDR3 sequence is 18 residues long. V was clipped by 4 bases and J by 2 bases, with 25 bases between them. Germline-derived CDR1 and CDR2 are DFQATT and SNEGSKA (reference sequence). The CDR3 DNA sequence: TGCAGTGCTATCCCTCTCAAGCTAGAGGGACTCGACACAGATACGCAGTATTTT. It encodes CSAIPLKLEGLDTDTQYF.

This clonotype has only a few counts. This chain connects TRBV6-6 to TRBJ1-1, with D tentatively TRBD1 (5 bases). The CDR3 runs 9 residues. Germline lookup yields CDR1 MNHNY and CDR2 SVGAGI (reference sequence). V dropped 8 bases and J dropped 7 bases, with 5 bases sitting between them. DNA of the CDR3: TGTGCCAGCGGGGGTGAAGCTTTCTTT. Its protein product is CASGGEAFF.

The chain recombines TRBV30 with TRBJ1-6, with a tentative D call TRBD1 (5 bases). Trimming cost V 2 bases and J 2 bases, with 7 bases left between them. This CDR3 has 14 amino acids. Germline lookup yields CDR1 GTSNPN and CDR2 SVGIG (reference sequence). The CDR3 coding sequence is TGTGCCTGGAGTCCAGGGCCCTATAATTCACCCCTCCACTTT. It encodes CAWSPGPYNSPLHF.